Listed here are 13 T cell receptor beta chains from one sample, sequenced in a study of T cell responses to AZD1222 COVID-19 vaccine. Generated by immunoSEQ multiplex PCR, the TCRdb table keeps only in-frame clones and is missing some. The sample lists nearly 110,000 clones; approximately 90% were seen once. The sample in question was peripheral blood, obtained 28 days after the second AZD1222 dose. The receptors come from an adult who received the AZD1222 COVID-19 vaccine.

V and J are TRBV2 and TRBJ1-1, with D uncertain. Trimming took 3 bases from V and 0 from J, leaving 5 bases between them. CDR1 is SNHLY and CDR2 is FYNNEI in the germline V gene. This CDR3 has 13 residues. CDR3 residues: CASSDMLNTEAFF. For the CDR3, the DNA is TGTGCCAGCAGTGACATGTTGAACACTGAAGCTTTCTTT.

CDR3 in amino acids: CASSAGSPLHF. Written as DNA, the CDR3 is TGTGCCAGCAGTGCGGGTTCACCCCTCCACTTT. The chain joins TRBV7-8 to TRBJ1-6; D is ambiguous. There are 11 residues in the CDR3. Germline V gene sequence: CDR1 SGHVS, CDR2 FQNEAQ. V was shortened by 6 bases and J by 9 bases, with 6 bases between the two germline ends.

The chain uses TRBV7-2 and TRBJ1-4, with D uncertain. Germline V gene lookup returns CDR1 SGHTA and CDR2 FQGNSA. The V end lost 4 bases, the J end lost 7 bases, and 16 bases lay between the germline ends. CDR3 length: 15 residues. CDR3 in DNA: TGTGCCAGCAGCTCTAATAGAAGGGATGTTGAAAAACTGTTTTTT. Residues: CASSSNRRDVEKLFF.

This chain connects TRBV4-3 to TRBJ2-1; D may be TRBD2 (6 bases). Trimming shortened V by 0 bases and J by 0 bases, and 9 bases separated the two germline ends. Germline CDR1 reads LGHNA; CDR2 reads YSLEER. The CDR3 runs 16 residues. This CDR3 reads CASSQDGGSSYNEQFF. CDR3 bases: TGCGCCAGCAGCCAAGATGGAGGGAGCTCCTACAATGAGCAGTTCTTC.

CDR3 sequence: CASRGGVDTGELFF. As DNA, the CDR3 is TGTGCCAGCAGAGGAGGGGTGGACACCGGGGAGCTGTTTTTT. The rearrangement uses TRBV6-4 and TRBJ2-2; a weak D match, TRBD2 (6 bases). Germline loops: CDR1 MRHNA, CDR2 SNTAGT. The CDR3 is made up of 14 amino acids. The V end lost 6 bases, the J end lost 3 bases, and 11 bases lay between the germline ends.

The CDR3 region has the DNA TGTGCCAGTAACCAGGGCATCTCTGGAAACACCATATATTTT. Its protein product is CASNQGISGNTIYF. This chain connects TRBV19 to TRBJ1-3; tentatively, D is TRBD1 (5 bases). V lost 7 bases, J lost 0 bases, and 10 bases lay in between. The CDR3 has 14 residues. Germline values: CDR1 LNHDA, CDR2 SQIVND (reference sequence). Based on the CDR3 plus reference TRBV19 and TRBJ1-3, the full variable domain is DGGITQSPKYLFRKEGQNVTLSCEQNLNHDAMYWYRQDPGQGLRLIYYSQIVNDFQKGDIAEGYSVSREKKESFPLTVTSAQKNPTAFYLCASNQGISGNTIYFGEGSWLTVV.

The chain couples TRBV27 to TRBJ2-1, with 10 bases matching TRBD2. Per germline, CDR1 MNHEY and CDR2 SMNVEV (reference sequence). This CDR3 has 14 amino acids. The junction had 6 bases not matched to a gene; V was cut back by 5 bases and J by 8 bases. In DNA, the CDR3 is TGTGCCAGCAGTAGGCTAGCGGGAGTCTATGAGCAGTTCTTC. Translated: CASSRLAGVYEQFF.

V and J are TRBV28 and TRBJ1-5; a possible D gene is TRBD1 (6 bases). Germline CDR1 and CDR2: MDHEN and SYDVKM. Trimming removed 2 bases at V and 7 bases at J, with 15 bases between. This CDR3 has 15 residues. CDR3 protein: CASSLGGGGGQPQHF. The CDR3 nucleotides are TGTGCCAGCAGTTTAGGGGGAGGGGGTGGCCAGCCCCAGCATTTT.

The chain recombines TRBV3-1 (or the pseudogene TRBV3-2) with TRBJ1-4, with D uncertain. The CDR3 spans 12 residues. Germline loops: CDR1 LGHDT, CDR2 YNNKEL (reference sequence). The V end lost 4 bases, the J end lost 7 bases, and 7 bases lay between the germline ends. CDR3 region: CASSRVGEKLFF. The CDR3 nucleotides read TGTGCCAGCAGCCGGGTTGGTGAAAAACTGTTTTTT.

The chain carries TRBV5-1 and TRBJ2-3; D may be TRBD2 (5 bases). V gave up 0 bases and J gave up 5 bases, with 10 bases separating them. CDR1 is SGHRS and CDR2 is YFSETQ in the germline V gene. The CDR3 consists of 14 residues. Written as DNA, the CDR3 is TGCGCCAGCAGCTTGGGACTATACAAAGATACGCAGTATTTT. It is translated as CASSLGLYKDTQYF.

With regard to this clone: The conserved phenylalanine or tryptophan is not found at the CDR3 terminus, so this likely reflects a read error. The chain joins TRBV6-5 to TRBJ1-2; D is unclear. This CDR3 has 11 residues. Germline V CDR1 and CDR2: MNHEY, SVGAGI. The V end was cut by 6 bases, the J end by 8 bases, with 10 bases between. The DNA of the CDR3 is TGTGCCAGCAGATCCCAACTAGGCTACACCCTC. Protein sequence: CASRSQLGYTL.

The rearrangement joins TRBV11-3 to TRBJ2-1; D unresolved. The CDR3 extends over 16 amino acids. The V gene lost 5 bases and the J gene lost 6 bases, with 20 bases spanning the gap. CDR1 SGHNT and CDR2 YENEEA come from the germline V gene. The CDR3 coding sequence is TGTGCCAGCAGCGAATATAGTGGCCAGTCCCCCAATGAGCAGTTCTTC. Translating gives CASSEYSGQSPNEQFF.

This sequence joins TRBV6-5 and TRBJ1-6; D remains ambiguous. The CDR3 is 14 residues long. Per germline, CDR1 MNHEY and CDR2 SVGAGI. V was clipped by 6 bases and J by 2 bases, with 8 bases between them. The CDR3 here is CASSGKPYNSPLHF. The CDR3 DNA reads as TGTGCCAGCAGCGGGAAACCCTATAATTCACCCCTCCACTTT.